The following is a TCR beta chain sequence with its context. Its cognate antigen has yet to be identified. Base qualities were left out, and no much larger clone turns up one base away. CDR3 length: 15 amino acids, cysteine to phenylalanine. Only the CDR3 DNA is retained, 45 bases long and in frame from the first base. Between the V and J ends, shortened by 6 bases and 0 bases respectively, the junction contains 12 bases. The germline V gene provides CDR1 WSHSY and CDR2 SAAADI. This sample is drawn from a study of T cell changes during pregnancy in multiple sclerosis (dated by TCRdb to between 2019 and 2020). As for the study more broadly: Changes in the T cell repertoire over the course of pregnancy were examined in this study in women with multiple sclerosis.

Library construction relied on the immunoSEQ multiplex PCR assay. In its TCRdb copy, this immuneACCESS table keeps in-frame sequences only and misses some clones. Where compared with another copy, unresolved V genes explain less than half of these, and the others have no known cause. This sample gives tens of thousands of clones in total; roughly 94% of them show up just once. Around 0.6% of the sample is taken by the ten largest. The chain employs TRBV10-2 and TRBJ2-1; a confident D gene designation cannot be given. Sequenced material: CD4+ T cells from peripheral blood mononuclear cells, taken in the second trimester of pregnancy. This receptor was obtained from a female donor with multiple sclerosis, enrolled in a pregnancy study. The CDR3 in this case is CASRTLESSYNEQFF. The DNA sequence is given as TGCGCCAGCAGGACATTAGAGAGCTCCTACAATGAGCAGTTCTTC.